The clone carrying this T cell receptor beta chain was seen at least ten times. What it recognizes is unknown. The sample is drawn from a study of CD8 T cells in ankylosing spondylitis. In TCRdb, the 5' RACE reads were re-called with MiXCR into one record per CDR3 protein. Among under 400,000 distinct CDR3 sequences listed, approximately 10% were seen once. Study findings and constraints: In ankylosing spondylitis blood, a motif of roughly eight highly homologous TCR beta variants appeared characteristic.

CDR1 is SGDLS and CDR2 is YYNGEE in the germline V gene. CDR3 length: 12 amino acids. V lost 7 bases to trimming and J lost 4 bases, with 11 bases between them. This chain joins TRBV9 and TRBJ2-5, with unresolved D. The TCR was taken from a female donor with ankylosing spondylitis or in good health (not recorded which). The sample comprised blood, either unsorted or a sorted T cell fraction (not recorded which). CDR3 nucleotide sequence: TGTGCCAGCTCCCGGGTGGCAGAGACCCAGTACTTC. Translating it yields CASSRVAETQYF.